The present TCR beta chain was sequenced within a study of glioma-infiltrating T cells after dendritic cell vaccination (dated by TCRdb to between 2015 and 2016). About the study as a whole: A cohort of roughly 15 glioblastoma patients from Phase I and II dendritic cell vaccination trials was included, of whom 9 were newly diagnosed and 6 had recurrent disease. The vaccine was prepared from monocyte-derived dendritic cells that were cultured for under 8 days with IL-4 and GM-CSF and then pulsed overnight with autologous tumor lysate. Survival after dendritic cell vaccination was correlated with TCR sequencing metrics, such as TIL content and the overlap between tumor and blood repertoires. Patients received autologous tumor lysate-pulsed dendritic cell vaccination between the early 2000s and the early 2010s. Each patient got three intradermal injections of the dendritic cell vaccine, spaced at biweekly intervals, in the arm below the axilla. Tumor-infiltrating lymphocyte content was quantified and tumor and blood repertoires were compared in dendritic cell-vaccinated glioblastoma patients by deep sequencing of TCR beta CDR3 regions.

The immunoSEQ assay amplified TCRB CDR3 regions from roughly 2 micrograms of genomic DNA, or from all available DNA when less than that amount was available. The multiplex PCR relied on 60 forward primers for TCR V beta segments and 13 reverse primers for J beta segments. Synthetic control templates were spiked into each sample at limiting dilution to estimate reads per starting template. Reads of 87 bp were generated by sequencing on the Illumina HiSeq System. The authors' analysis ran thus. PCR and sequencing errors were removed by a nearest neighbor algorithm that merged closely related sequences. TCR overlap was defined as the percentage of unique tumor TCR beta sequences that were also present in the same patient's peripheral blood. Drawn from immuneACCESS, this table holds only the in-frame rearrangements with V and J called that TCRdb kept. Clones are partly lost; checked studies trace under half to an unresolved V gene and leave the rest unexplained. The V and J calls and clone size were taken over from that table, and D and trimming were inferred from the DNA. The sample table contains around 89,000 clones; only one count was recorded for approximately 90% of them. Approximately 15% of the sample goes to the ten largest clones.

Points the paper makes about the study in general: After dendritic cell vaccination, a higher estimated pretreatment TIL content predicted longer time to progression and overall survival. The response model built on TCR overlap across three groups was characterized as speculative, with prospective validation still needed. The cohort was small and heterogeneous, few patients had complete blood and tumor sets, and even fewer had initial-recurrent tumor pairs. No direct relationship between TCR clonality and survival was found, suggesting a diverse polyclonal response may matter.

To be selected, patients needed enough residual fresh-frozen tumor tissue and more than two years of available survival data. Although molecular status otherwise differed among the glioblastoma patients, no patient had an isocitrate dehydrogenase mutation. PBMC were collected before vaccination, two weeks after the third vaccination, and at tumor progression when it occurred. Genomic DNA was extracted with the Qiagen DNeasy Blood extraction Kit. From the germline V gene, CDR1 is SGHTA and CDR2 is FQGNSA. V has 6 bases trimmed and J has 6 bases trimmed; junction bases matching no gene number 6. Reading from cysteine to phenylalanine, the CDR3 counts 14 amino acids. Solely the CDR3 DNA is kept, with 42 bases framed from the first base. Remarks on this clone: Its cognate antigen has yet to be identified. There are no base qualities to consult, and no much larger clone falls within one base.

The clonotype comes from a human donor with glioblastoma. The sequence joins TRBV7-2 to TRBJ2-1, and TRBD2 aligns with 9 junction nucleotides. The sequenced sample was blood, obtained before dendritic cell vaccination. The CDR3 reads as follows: CASRAGTSTNEQFF. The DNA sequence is TGTGCCAGCAGAGCCGGGACTAGCACCAATGAGCAGTTCTTC.